This is a list of T cell receptor beta chains from one sample in a study of control samples from healthy donors and cancer patients. Data came from immunoSEQ multiplex PCR; TCRdb stores just in-frame clones and leaves some out. The repertoire holds 120,000 or so clones, 70% to 90% seen once, with just under 3% in the top ten. The sample consisted of blood. These receptors came from a man between 60 and 75 years old in good health. Both conserved end residues are part of each CDR3. D genes are given only for firm matches. Clone size is shown for a subset of rows, as once, few, many or a class of expanded clone.

d_call j_call clone_size v_call cdr3_nt cdr3_aa
- TRBJ1-2 - TRBV28 TGTGCCAGCGGCCGAGGGGGGGTTAGTGGCTACACCTTC CASGRGGVSGYTF
TRBD1 TRBJ1-5 once TRBV10-2 TGCGCCAGCAGTGGTGGGGACAGGTTCAATCAGCCCCAGCATTTT CASSGGDRFNQPQHF
- TRBJ1-1 - TRBV15 TGTGCCACCAGCAGAGATATACTGAACACTGAAGCTTTCTTT CATSRDILNTEAFF
- TRBJ2-1 once TRBV15 TGTGCCACCAGCAGCAGGGGAACCACTAGTGAGCAGTTCTTC CATSSRGTTSEQFF
TRBD1 TRBJ1-2 - TRBV6-5 TGTGCCAGCAGCCTCACCGGGACAGTCTATGGCTACACCTTC CASSLTGTVYGYTF
- TRBJ2-4 - TRBV10-2 TGCGCCAGCAGTGAGTCTGGGGGGCCCATCTCCAAAAACATTCAGTACTTC CASSESGGPISKNIQYF
TRBD1 TRBJ2-7 - TRBV5-1 TGCGCCAGCAGCTTGGAGCCGGACAGGGTAGGGTACGAGCAGTACTTC CASSLEPDRVGYEQYF
TRBD2 TRBJ2-5 - TRBV9 TGTGCCAGCAGCGTATCTGCGGGGGTCACACAAGAGACCCAGTACTTC CASSVSAGVTQETQYF
- TRBJ2-7 - TRBV12-3/TRBV12-4 TGTGCCAGCAGTTCGGGGCCGTCGAGTGAGCAGTACTTC CASSSGPSSEQYF
- TRBJ2-2 - TRBV10-3 TGTGCCATCAGTTCCCATGGAGCTGGCCCCGGGGAGCTGTTTTTT CAISSHGAGPGELFF
TRBD1 TRBJ2-7 few TRBV24-1 TGTGCCACCAGTGATTCCTCGACAGGGACCTCCTACGAGCAGTACTTC CATSDSSTGTSYEQYF
- TRBJ1-1 - TRBV4-2 TGTGCCAGCAGCCTAACAGACCGGAACACTGAAGCTTTCTTT CASSLTDRNTEAFF
TRBD1 TRBJ2-6 - TRBV7-2 TGTGCCAGCGGCCGGGACAGTTACCTCTCTGGGGCCAACGTCCTGACTTTC CASGRDSYLSGANVLTF
- TRBJ2-5 - TRBV14 TGTGCCAGCAGCTCTTGGGAGACCCAGTACTTC CASSSWETQYF
TRBD1 TRBJ1-4 - TRBV5-1 TGCGCCAGCAGCCAGGGGGCAGATAATGAAAAACTGTTTTTT CASSQGADNEKLFF
- TRBJ1-2 - TRBV4-2 TGTGCCAGCAGCCAGGGGGGCACGTATGGCTACACCTTC CASSQGGTYGYTF
- TRBJ1-2 once TRBV20-1 TGCAGTGCTAGTCCCCGGGACGGGGATGGCTACACCTTC CSASPRDGDGYTF
- TRBJ1-2 - TRBV15 TGTGCCACCAGCAGAGATCAAGCGACGGCAGGCTACACCTTC CATSRDQATAGYTF
TRBD1 TRBJ1-2 - TRBV4-1 TGCGCCAGCAGCCAAGATCCAGCCGGGACAGGGGGCTTAAGCTACACCTTC CASSQDPAGTGGLSYTF
- TRBJ1-5 - TRBV9 TGTGCCAGCAGCCTAGGAGGAATCAATCAGCCCCAGCATTTT CASSLGGINQPQHF
- TRBJ2-6 - TRBV7-7 TGTGCTAGCAGCACAGGGACTGGGGCCAACGTCCTGACTTTC CASSTGTGANVLTF
- TRBJ1-4 - TRBV7-2 TGTGCCAGCAGCTTAGTGGCACCACCAACTAATGAAAAACTGTTTTTT CASSLVAPPTNEKLFF
TRBD2 TRBJ2-3 - TRBV5-1 TGCGCCAGCAGCTTGGTGGCGGGACTAAGCACAGATACGCAGTATTTT CASSLVAGLSTDTQYF
- TRBJ2-7 - TRBV6-5 TGTGCCAGCAGGGTGTTCAGGGGGGCCTACGAGCAGTACTTC CASRVFRGAYEQYF
- TRBJ1-1 - TRBV7-9 TGTGCCAGCAGCTTAGCGACGGCGACTGAAGCTTTCTTT CASSLATATEAFF
TRBD1 TRBJ1-2 - TRBV29-1 TGCAGCGTTGCGAAGGCAGGGGGCGCCAACTATGGCTACACCTTC CSVAKAGGANYGYTF
- TRBJ1-6 - TRBV12-3/TRBV12-4 TGTGCCAGCAGCTCAGGGAAGTGGGAACCCCTCCACTTT CASSSGKWEPLHF
- TRBJ1-2 - TRBV27 TGTGCCAGCAGTTCAGAAAGTGCTAATAACTATGGCTACACCTTC CASSSESANNYGYTF
TRBD1 TRBJ2-4 - TRBV7-9 TGTGCCAGCAGCTTAGCCAGCGGACAGGGGTACTTC CASSLASGQGYF
- TRBJ2-7 - TRBV11-2 TGTGCCAGCAGCAACCCAGGGCTTTACGAGCAGTACTTC CASSNPGLYEQYF
TRBD1 TRBJ1-4 - TRBV6-5 TGTGCCAGCAGTTACCCGGGACAGGGGAATGAAAAACTGTTTTTT CASSYPGQGNEKLFF
TRBD1 TRBJ1-2 - TRBV27 TGTGCCAGCAGAGCCCTCCCCTTTCGACAGGGTGAAGGCTACACCTTC CASRALPFRQGEGYTF
- TRBJ2-3 - TRBV19 TGTGCCAGTAGGCGGACGGAGACTAATACGCAGTATTTT CASRRTETNTQYF
- TRBJ1-3 - TRBV5-5 TGTGCCAGCAGCTTGGCCGTAGGGGCGGTAGGAAACACCATATATTTT CASSLAVGAVGNTIYF
TRBD2 TRBJ2-7 - TRBV6-1 TGTGCCAGCAGTGACCCAGGCGGGAGCTCCTACGAGCAGTACTTC CASSDPGGSSYEQYF
- TRBJ2-7 few TRBV5-4 TGTGCCAGCAGCGACCTATACGGGCAGTACTTC CASSDLYGQYF
TRBD1 TRBJ1-4 few TRBV24-1 TGTGCCACCAGTGACGGGGGACAGGGTAATGAAAAACTGTTTTTT CATSDGGQGNEKLFF